These 29 T cell receptor beta chains were sequenced from one sample in a study of CD8+ T cells in alopecia areata. Treatment indicated: oral pan-JAK inhibitor, 5-10 mg twice daily. The authors extracted RNA and reverse transcribed it into cDNA as the sequencing template. Here immunoSEQ multiplex PCR was the method, and the copy in TCRdb shows in-frame clones only, minus some. The table lists about 180,000 clones, approximately 49% of them singletons. The input for sequencing was CD8+ T cells sorted from blood, taken around week 54, from a patient treated with tofacitinib. Receptor source: a human donor with alopecia areata.

This clone was observed a few times. CDR3 region: CSVEGQGAWEQYF. Written as DNA, the CDR3 is TGCAGCGTTGAAGGGCAGGGGGCTTGGGAGCAGTACTTC. The rearrangement links TRBV29-1 to TRBJ2-5; 8 bases match TRBD1. The CDR3 sequence is 13 residues long. Germline CDR1 is SQVTM and CDR2 is ANQGSEA. Trimming removed 1 base from V and 11 bases from J; junction bases left unmatched: 9.

This chain joins TRBV5-6 and TRBJ2-7; D not resolved. The ends were cut back, 2 bases at V and 6 bases at J, with 6 bases in the middle. Germline V gene lookup returns CDR1 SGHDT and CDR2 YYEEEE. This CDR3 comprises 11 residues. The CDR3 DNA follows: TGTGCCAGCAGCTTCATATCCGAGCAGTACTTC. Residues: CASSFISEQYF. The full variable domain, its missing parts supplied by reference TRBV5-6 and TRBJ2-7, is DAGVTQSPTHLIKTRGQQVTLRCSPKSGHDTVSWYQQALGQGPQFIFQYYEEEERQRGNFPDRFSGHQFPNYSSELNVNALLLGDSALYLCASSFISEQYFGPGTRLTVT.

This clone was seen a handful of times. The chain is built from TRBV30 and TRBJ1-4; no clear D gene. The CDR3 length is 14 residues. The ends were cut back, 2 bases at V and 5 bases at J, with 12 bases in the middle. Germline V gives CDR1 GTSNPN, CDR2 SVGIG (reference sequence). In DNA form, the CDR3 reads TGTGCCTGGAGTCCCCTCCGAGGAAATGAAAAACTGTTTTTT. It yields the protein CAWSPLRGNEKLFF.

V gene TRBV7-3 combines with J gene TRBJ2-2, with TRBD1 identical over 9 bases. The CDR3 totals 14 residues. Germline V CDR1 and CDR2: SGHTA, FQGTGA. The V and J ends lost 6 bases and 3 bases, in that order; junction bases with no gene match: 2. The CDR3 DNA follows: TGTGCCAGCAGGAGGACAGGGGACACCGGGGAGCTGTTTTTT. Translating gives CASRRTGDTGELFF. The whole variable domain, filled in from reference TRBV7-3 and TRBJ2-2, reads GAGVSQTPSNKVTEKGKYVELRCDPISGHTALYWYRQSLGQGPEFLIYFQGTGAADDSGLPNDRFFAVRPEGSVSTLKIQRTERGDSAVYLCASRRTGDTGELFFGEGSRLTVL.

The gene calls are TRBV9 and TRBJ2-5; D possibly corresponds to TRBD1 (5 bases). The CDR3 covers 15 residues. V lost 0 bases and J 5 bases, leaving 14 bases between the germline ends. Germline V gene lookup returns CDR1 SGDLS and CDR2 YYNGEE. In DNA, the CDR3 is TGTGCCAGCAGCGTAGGAGAAGGGGTTAGTGAGACCCAGTACTTC. Residues: CASSVGEGVSETQYF. The entire variable domain, with the rest obtained from reference TRBV9 and TRBJ2-5, is as follows: DSGVTQTPKHLITATGQRVTLRCSPRSGDLSVYWYQQSLDQGLQFLIQYYNGEERAKGNILERFSAQQFPDLHSELNLSSLELGDSALYFCASSVGEGVSETQYFGPGTRLLVL.

The V call is TRBV11-2, the J call TRBJ2-3, with TRBD2 identical over 13 bases. CDR1 and CDR2 from the germline V gene are SGHAT and FQNNGV. J was trimmed by 3 bases and V by 3 bases; bases with no gene match: 12. The CDR3 contains 19 residues. CDR3 bases: TGTGCCAGCAGCTTGGGGGGGACTAGCGGGACGTTGGGAACAGATACGCAGTATTTT. Protein sequence: CASSLGGTSGTLGTDTQYF.

This clone was observed once. The chain links TRBV13 to TRBJ1-2; possibly TRBD1 for D (5 bases). CDR3 size: 15 residues. Deletions cut 0 bases from V and 5 bases from J, with 13 bases between. CDR1 is PRHDT and CDR2 is FYEKMQ in the germline V gene (reference sequence). CDR3 sequence (DNA): TGTGCCAGCAGCTTAGGAATGGACATAGGATATGGCTACACCTTC. Encoded protein: CASSLGMDIGYGYTF.

The gene calls are TRBV11-2 and TRBJ1-1; possible D gene TRBD1, 6 bases. The V gene lost 5 bases and the J gene lost 7 bases, with 17 bases spanning the gap. Germline loops: CDR1 SGHAT, CDR2 FQNNGV. This CDR3 is 14 amino acids long. CDR3 region: CASSPQGSYLEAFF. CDR3 sequence (DNA): TGTGCCAGCAGCCCCCAGGGGAGTTACCTTGAAGCTTTCTTT.

A word on this clone: A read error may explain this, as a much larger clone is one base away. J is TRBJ1-1 and V is TRBV11-2; no clear D gene. Trimming left V 1 base short and J 3 bases short, with 3 bases between. The CDR3 has 12 amino acids. Germline V gene sequence: CDR1 SGHAT, CDR2 FQNNGV. The CDR3 is CASSLGDTEAFF. The CDR3 nucleotides read TGTGCCAGCAGCTTAGGAGACACTGAAGCTTTCTTT.

V and J are TRBV6-1 and TRBJ2-2, with TRBD1 matching 9 bases. Germline CDR1 MNHNS, CDR2 SASEGT. The CDR3 runs to 17 residues. V lost 0 bases to trimming and J lost 6 bases; unmatched junction nucleotides: 8. In DNA form, the CDR3 reads TGTGCCAGCAGTGAAGCTCTGACAGGGGGAAGGGCCGGGGAGCTGTTTTTT. Its translation is CASSEALTGGRAGELFF.

This clone appeared many times. The chain joins TRBV30 to TRBJ2-1; D remains unclear. CDR3 size: 12 residues. V was shortened by 0 bases and J by 15 bases, with 15 bases between the two germline ends. Germline loops: CDR1 GTSNPN, CDR2 SVGIG (reference sequence). The CDR3: CAWSVLSGPPFF. The CDR3 nucleotides are TGTGCCTGGAGTGTACTGTCTGGACCCCCGTTCTTC. The variable domain in full, with the rest retrieved from reference TRBV30 and TRBJ2-1, is SQTIHQWPATLVQPVGSPLSLECTVEGTSNPNLYWYRQAAGRGLQLLFYSVGIGQISSEVPQNLSASRPQDRQFILSSKKLLLSDSGFYLCAWSVLSGPPFFGPGTRLTVL.

This clone was seen only a few times. The chain links TRBV4-2 to TRBJ1-2; D might be TRBD1 (6 bases). The CDR3 is made up of 14 amino acids. V dropped 3 bases and J dropped 7 bases, with 15 bases sitting between them. From germline, CDR1 is LGHNA and CDR2 YNFKEQ. Here the CDR3 DNA reads TGTGCCAGCAGCCAGGTGGGGGGCGCGGGTGGCTACACCTTC. This encodes CASSQVGGAGGYTF.

This clone has only a few counts. The chain links TRBV5-1 to TRBJ2-2; 7 bases match TRBD1. Germline V lookup: CDR1 SGHRS, CDR2 YFSETQ. With 3 bases clipped from V and 6 bases from J, the junction kept 5 bases outside the gene matches. This CDR3 contains 14 residues. CDR3 nucleotide sequence: TGCGCCAGCAGCTCGGACAGGCAGGCCGGGGAGCTGTTTTTT. Its translation is CASSSDRQAGELFF. The full variable domain, completed using reference TRBV5-1 and TRBJ2-2, is KAGVTQTPRYLIKTRGQQVTLSCSPISGHRSVSWYQQTPGQGLQFLFEYFSETQRNKGNFPGRFSGRQFSNSRSEMNVSTLELGDSALYLCASSSDRQAGELFFGEGSRLTVL.

This clone was counted between two and nine times. The chain carries TRBV5-1 and TRBJ1-2, with TRBD1 identical over 7 bases. The CDR3 contains 14 residues. The V and J ends lost 4 bases and 5 bases, in that order; junction bases with no gene match: 8. CDR1 and CDR2 from the germline V gene are SGHRS and YFSETQ. CDR3 region: CASSPRQGPYGYTF. The CDR3 bases are TGCGCCAGCAGCCCCCGACAGGGACCATATGGCTACACCTTC.

This clone occurred a few times. The DNA for the CDR3 is TGTGCCAGCAGCTTAATGAGTTCGAGCTCTGGGGCCAACGTCCTGACTTTC. Amino acid sequence: CASSLMSSSSGANVLTF. The chain uses TRBV7-9 and TRBJ2-6; D gene ambiguous. Looked up from germline, CDR1 is SEHNR and CDR2 is FQNEAQ (reference sequence). Deletions cut 2 bases from V and 0 bases from J, with 11 bases between. This CDR3 is built from 17 residues.

The V call is TRBV7-9, the J call TRBJ2-1; weak D call: TRBD2 (5 bases). Trimming pared 1 base from V and 8 bases from J, leaving 9 bases between. Germline V gene sequence: CDR1 SEHNR, CDR2 FQNEAQ (reference sequence). This CDR3 contains 13 residues. CDR3 bases: TGTGCCAGCAGCTTAGGGCTGAGGGATGAGCAGTTCTTC. Its protein is CASSLGLRDEQFF.

In this sample, this clone turned up a few times. This chain connects TRBV7-9 to TRBJ2-3; 9 bases align to TRBD1. The CDR3 loop spans 16 amino acids. J gave up 2 bases and V 6 bases, and 9 bases lay outside the gene matches. The V gene's germline CDR1 is SEHNR and CDR2 FQNEAQ (reference sequence). CDR3 DNA: TGTGCCAGCAGTTACAACAGGGGGCGAGTCACAGATACGCAGTATTTT. This encodes CASSYNRGRVTDTQYF.

This chain joins TRBV19 and TRBJ1-5, with 8 bases aligning to TRBD1. The germline V gene encodes CDR1 LNHDA and CDR2 SQIVND (reference sequence). The CDR3 spans 15 residues. V lost 4 bases and J lost 3; bases outside the gene matches: 5. The CDR3 protein is CASSTEDRDNQPQHF. CDR3 coding DNA: TGTGCCAGTAGTACAGAGGACAGGGACAATCAGCCCCAGCATTTT.

This chain joins TRBV11-2 and TRBJ1-2; D not certain. The CDR3 loop spans 12 amino acids. V lost 8 bases, J lost 2 bases, and 9 bases lay in between. Looked up from germline, CDR1 is SGHAT and CDR2 is FQNNGV. The CDR3 DNA reads as TGTGCCAGCGGAACGGGGAACTATGGCTACACCTTC. This encodes CASGTGNYGYTF.

V usage is TRBV4-3 and J usage is TRBJ1-6, with a weak D call TRBD1 (5 bases). The V and J ends lost 4 bases and 7 bases respectively, with 17 bases between them. Germline CDR1 and CDR2: LGHNA and YSLEER. There are 16 residues in the CDR3. DNA for the CDR3: TGCGCCAGCAGCCCCTGGACCGACAGCACAAATTCACCCCTCCACTTT. This encodes CASSPWTDSTNSPLHF.

This clone has only a few counts. V and J are TRBV7-2 and TRBJ1-3; the D gene is possibly TRBD1 (5 bases). The V gene lost 3 bases and the J gene lost 1 base, with 10 bases spanning the gap. This CDR3 contains 15 residues. Germline values: CDR1 SGHTA, CDR2 FQGNSA. CDR3 protein: CASSFGHASGNTIYF. The CDR3, as DNA: TGTGCCAGCAGCTTCGGACACGCATCTGGAAACACCATATATTTT.

The rearrangement joins TRBV27 to TRBJ1-1; tentative D call: TRBD1 (5 bases). Per the germline V gene, CDR1 is MNHEY and CDR2 is SMNVEV (reference sequence). CDR3 size: 16 residues. Trimming cost V 0 bases and J 0 bases, with 11 bases left between them. CDR3 protein: CASSLSLGTLNTEAFF. The CDR3 coding sequence is TGTGCCAGCAGTTTATCGCTGGGGACCTTGAACACTGAAGCTTTCTTT.

The chain employs TRBV11-2 and TRBJ2-7; tentatively, D is TRBD1 (5 bases). Trimming cost V 3 bases and J 0 bases, with 15 bases left between them. The CDR3 is 16 residues long. Looked up from germline, CDR1 is SGHAT and CDR2 is FQNNGV. CDR3 sequence (DNA): TGTGCCAGCAGCTTCTCAGGGATAGGCATCTCCTACGAGCAGTACTTC. Protein product: CASSFSGIGISYEQYF.

Here the CDR3 DNA reads TGCGCCAGCAGCTTGTATCCGGGGAACACTGAAGCTTTCTTT. This encodes CASSLYPGNTEAFF. This chain links TRBV5-1 with TRBJ1-1; no clear D. Per the germline V gene, CDR1 is SGHRS and CDR2 is YFSETQ. V was clipped by 1 base and J by 1 base, with 8 bases between them. This CDR3 region has 14 residues.

This chain uses TRBV29-1 with TRBJ1-5; D gene uncertain. Germline V gene data show CDR1 as SQVTM and CDR2 as ANQGSEA. V was trimmed by 6 bases and J by 2 bases, leaving 26 bases between them. The CDR3 loop spans 18 amino acids. This CDR3 reads CSVLTMGGLGLGNQPQHF. The CDR3 coding sequence is TGCAGCGTCCTCACGATGGGAGGGCTGGGATTAGGCAATCAGCCCCAGCATTTT. The full variable domain, rest sourced from reference TRBV29-1 and TRBJ1-5, is SAVISQKPSRDICQRGTSLTIQCQVDSQVTMMFWYRQQPGQSLTLIATANQGSEATYESGFVIDKFPISRPNLTFSTLTVSNMSPEDSSIYLCSVLTMGGLGLGNQPQHFGDGTRLSIL.

The J gene is TRBJ1-1, the V gene TRBV30; D may be TRBD1 (5 bases). The CDR3 is 11 residues long. Germline loops: CDR1 GTSNPN, CDR2 SVGIG (reference sequence). V lost 7 bases to trimming and J lost 5 bases, with 11 bases between them. The CDR3 DNA sequence: TGTGCCTCCGCCTGGGGGACTGAAGCTTTCTTT. Translation gives CASAWGTEAFF.

V is TRBV7-2 and J is TRBJ1-1; D unclear. Trimming cost V 3 bases and J 4 bases, with 12 bases left between them. Germline V lookup: CDR1 SGHTA, CDR2 FQGNSA. The CDR3 extends over 14 amino acids. In DNA form, the CDR3 reads TGTGCCAGCAGCTTGGCAGAGGGTGGCACTGAAGCTTTCTTT. Translated, it gives CASSLAEGGTEAFF.

Only a few counts were recorded for this clone. The chain links TRBV29-1 to TRBJ1-2, with D tentatively TRBD1 (6 bases). The CDR3 consists of 12 residues. Germline CDR1 is SQVTM and CDR2 is ANQGSEA. Trimming took 4 bases from V and 4 from J, leaving 10 bases between them. The CDR3 protein is CSVVGRGYGYTF. The CDR3 nucleotides are TGCAGCGTTGTCGGCAGGGGCTATGGCTACACCTTC.

The rearrangement joins TRBV6-5 to TRBJ2-5; 7 positions match TRBD1. The germline CDR1 and CDR2 sequences are MNHEY and SVGAGI. CDR3 length: 15 residues. The J segment lost 1 base and the V segment lost 1 base, leaving 3 bases of the junction unmatched. In nucleotides, the CDR3 is TGTGCCAGCAGTTACTTACAGGGGCTCCAAGAGACCCAGTACTTC. Translating it yields CASSYLQGLQETQYF.